This entry describes one T cell receptor beta chain. Its antigen is unidentified. The data were obtained in a study of cytomegalovirus exposure and HLA in healthy donors. General observations from the study: The study labeled around 160 TCR beta chains cytomegalovirus-associated.

Sequenced by immunoSEQ multiplex PCR; TCRdb stores in-frame clones only, minus some. The sample lists under 200,000 clones, roughly 95% occurring once. With 6 bases clipped from V and 5 bases from J, the junction kept 11 bases outside the gene matches. The CDR3 totals 15 residues. CDR1 and CDR2 (germline): LNHDA, SQIVND (reference sequence). Sequencing input: PBMCs. This chain links TRBV19 with TRBJ2-5; 8 bases are a match to TRBD2. The receptor was isolated from a woman between 18 and 29 years old in good health and CMV-seronegative. DNA of the CDR3: TGTGCCAGTAGCTTTCGCGGGGGGCTCACCGAGACCCAGTACTTC. This translates into CASSFRGGLTETQYF.